Below, 28 T cell receptor beta chains from the same sample are listed, as sequenced in a study of Ad26.COV2.S vaccination and SARS-CoV-2 variants. Treatment of the sample: 15 to 20 received Ad26.COV2.S at low or high dose, single or two shots; several received placebo; per-sample allocation not given. Sampling occurred on day 63 after the first vaccine or placebo injection. TCRdb's table, derived via immunoSEQ multiplex PCR, lists solely in-frame clones and lacks some. The table records about 410,000 clones, about nine tenths of them present only once. The sequences come from peripheral blood, collected in a trial of Ad26.COV2.S vaccine versus placebo. Receptor source: a person between 18 and 60 years old who received the Ad26.COV2.S COVID-19 vaccine or a placebo.

The chain combines TRBV7-9 with TRBJ2-2; 8 bases align to TRBD1. Germline V lookup: CDR1 SEHNR, CDR2 FQNEAQ (reference sequence). The length of the CDR3 is 16 residues. Germline trimming cut 0 bases from V and 3 bases from J; bases unmatched to any gene: 3. The CDR3 nucleotides are TGTGCCAGCAGCTTAGCCAGGGGGCGCGACACCGGGGAGCTGTTTTTT. Its translation is CASSLARGRDTGELFF.

The V call is TRBV3-1 (or the pseudogene TRBV3-2), the J call TRBJ1-6; unclear D gene. In germline, CDR1 is LGHDT, CDR2 YNNKEL (reference sequence). This CDR3 is 13 amino acids long. V lost 4 bases to trimming and J lost 5 bases, with 6 bases between them. CDR3: CASSRYNNSPLHF. The CDR3 DNA is TGTGCCAGCAGCCGATACAATAATTCACCCCTCCACTTT.

Notes on this clone: Within the sample, other DNA sequences also encode this same CDR3. The chain carries TRBV3-1 (or the pseudogene TRBV3-2) and TRBJ1-2; D remains unclear. The V end lost 0 bases, the J end lost 8 bases, and 4 bases lay between the germline ends. In germline, CDR1 is LGHDT, CDR2 YNNKEL (reference sequence). The length of the CDR3 is 11 residues. The CDR3, as DNA: TGTGCCAGCAGCCAAGATAGCGGCTACACCTTC. It codes for CASSQDSGYTF.

This chain connects TRBV5-1 to TRBJ1-6; no clear D. The V and J ends lost 4 bases and 4 bases respectively, with 12 bases between them. Germline values: CDR1 SGHRS, CDR2 YFSETQ. The CDR3 has 15 residues. The CDR3 loop reads CASSESPDYNSPLHF. The CDR3 DNA is TGCGCCAGCAGCGAGAGCCCTGATTATAATTCACCCCTCCACTTT.

The V gene is TRBV6-2 or TRBV6-3, the J gene TRBJ2-1; D not resolved. The CDR3 covers 16 residues. CDR1 is MNHEY, CDR2 SVGEGT, per germline. Trimming removed 2 bases from V and 4 bases from J, with 15 bases in between. The DNA for the CDR3 is TGTGCCAGCAGTTACGCCACTGGTGATCTTTACAATGAGCAGTTCTTC. This gives the protein CASSYATGDLYNEQFF.

V gene TRBV7-2 combines with J gene TRBJ1-4, with 7 bases matching TRBD1. Trimming at V came to 4 bases and at J to 8 bases, leaving 4 bases not matched to a gene. CDR3 length equals 13 residues. Looked up from germline, CDR1 is SGHTA and CDR2 is FQGNSA. The chain's CDR3 is CASSSTGSEKLFF. CDR3 sequence (DNA): TGTGCCAGCAGCTCGACAGGGAGCGAAAAACTGTTTTTT.

The chain carries TRBV4-1 and TRBJ2-7; D gene uncertain. This CDR3 comprises 13 residues. Germline lookup yields CDR1 MGHRA and CDR2 YSYEKL. Trimming removed 4 bases from V and 5 bases from J, with 12 bases in between. CDR3 sequence (DNA): TGCGCCAGCAGCCGTCTTTCGGTGGACGAGCAGTACTTC. Translating gives CASSRLSVDEQYF.

This rearrangement joins TRBV25-1 to TRBJ2-3, with D possibly being TRBD2 (6 bases). The germline CDR1 and CDR2 sequences are MGHDK and SYGVNS. The CDR3 length is 15 residues. V was cut by 1 base and J by 4 bases, with 12 bases left in between. CDR3 sequence reads: CASSESGLFADTQYF. In nucleotides, the CDR3 is TGTGCCAGCAGTGAATCGGGACTGTTCGCAGATACGCAGTATTTT.

The chain carries TRBV4-1 and TRBJ1-1; D perhaps matches TRBD1 (6 bases). The CDR3 loop spans 21 amino acids. CDR1 and CDR2 from the germline V gene are MGHRA and YSYEKL. Trimming stripped 2 bases from V and 0 bases from J, with 28 bases between. The CDR3 here is CASSQPRPKQGTGVVNTEAFF. CDR3 DNA sequence: TGCGCCAGCAGCCAACCGAGACCCAAACAGGGAACGGGTGTGGTGAACACTGAAGCTTTCTTT.

The chain joins TRBV14 to TRBJ1-1, with TRBD1 identical over 7 bases. This CDR3 comprises 12 residues. Trimming took 4 bases from V and 10 from J; bases not matched to a gene: 6. Germline V gene lookup returns CDR1 SGHDN and CDR2 FVKESK. In nucleotides, the CDR3 is TGTGCCAGCAGCCGGGACAGTGCCGTAGCTTTCTTT. This codes for CASSRDSAVAFF.

The rearrangement links TRBV15 to TRBJ1-4, with D perhaps matching TRBD1 (5 bases). The V gene lost 2 bases and the J gene lost 7 bases, with 23 bases spanning the gap. This CDR3 has 18 residues. Germline CDR1 is LNHNV and CDR2 is YYDKDF (reference sequence). The CDR3 bases are TGTGCCACCAGCAGACCTCAGGGACGAGTAGGTTTACGTGAAAAACTGTTTTTT. This gives the protein CATSRPQGRVGLREKLFF.

This clone was detected only once. The gene calls are TRBV6-5 and TRBJ2-7; TRBD1 or TRBD2 may be the D gene (6 bases each). Trimming removed 11 bases at V and 4 bases at J, with 15 bases between. The CDR3 loop spans 12 amino acids. Germline V gene sequence: CDR1 MNHEY, CDR2 SVGAGI. As DNA, the CDR3 is TGTGCCGCAGGTAGGGGGGTATACGAGCAGTACTTC. Translated, it gives CAAGRGVYEQYF.

J is TRBJ1-5 and V is TRBV7-8, with D hard to call. The V gene's germline CDR1 is SGHVS and CDR2 FQNEAQ. This CDR3 spans 15 amino acids. Deletions cut 4 bases from V and 0 bases from J, with 10 bases between. The CDR3 loop is CASSSIQISNQPQHF. DNA for the CDR3: TGTGCCAGCAGCTCAATACAGATTAGCAATCAGCCCCAGCATTTT.

The rearrangement joins TRBV2 to TRBJ2-2; unclear D gene. The V end was cut by 10 bases, the J end by 7 bases, with 13 bases between. Germline V gene data show CDR1 as SNHLY and CDR2 as FYNNEI. This CDR3 comprises 12 residues. The CDR3 DNA reads TGTGCCACCACGTCGGGTGGCGGGGAGCTGTTTTTT. Encoded protein: CATTSGGGELFF. Full variable domain (outside the CDR3, taken from reference TRBV2 and TRBJ2-2): EPEVTQTPSHQVTQMGQEVILRCVPISNHLYFYWYRQILGQKVEFLVSFYNNEISEKSEIFDDQFSVERPDGSNFTLKIRSTKLEDSAMYFCATTSGGGELFFGEGSRLTVL.

The V gene is TRBV5-4, the J gene TRBJ1-2; D possibly corresponds to TRBD1 (6 bases). This CDR3 is 16 amino acids long. The germline V gene encodes CDR1 SGHNT and CDR2 YYREEE (reference sequence). V shed 3 bases and J shed 8 bases, with 23 bases lying between them. The CDR3 here is CASSSQMGGETLGYTF. CDR3 DNA sequence: TGTGCCAGCAGCTCCCAGATGGGGGGCGAGACCTTGGGCTACACCTTC.

Only a few counts were recorded for this clone. The chain combines TRBV5-4 with TRBJ2-2; 7 bases are a match to TRBD1. V lost 0 bases to trimming and J lost 3 bases; unmatched junction nucleotides: 2. The CDR3 is 15 amino acids. Per germline, CDR1 SGHNT and CDR2 YYREEE (reference sequence). Written as DNA, the CDR3 is TGTGCCAGCAGCTTGGTAGGGGGCTACACCGGGGAGCTGTTTTTT. Translating it yields CASSLVGGYTGELFF.

The CDR3 is CASSDGPTSSYEQYF. In DNA, the CDR3 is TGTGCCAGTAGCGACGGACCAACGAGCTCCTACGAGCAGTACTTC. This chain links TRBV19 with TRBJ2-7, with no clear D. The germline V gene has CDR1 LNHDA and CDR2 SQIVND (reference sequence). Trimming removed 6 bases at V and 0 bases at J, with 15 bases between. The CDR3 is 15 residues long.

The chain has TRBV11-2 and TRBJ1-1; the D gene is possibly TRBD1 (5 bases). V lost 0 bases to trimming and J lost 5 bases, with 7 bases between them. CDR3 length: 13 amino acids. Germline loops: CDR1 SGHAT, CDR2 FQNNGV. In DNA, the CDR3 is TGTGCCAGCAGCTTAGAACAGGCGACTGAAGCTTTCTTT. Amino acid sequence: CASSLEQATEAFF.

Details on this clone: The same CDR3 can be traced to other DNA sequences in this sample. The V call is TRBV24-1, the J call TRBJ1-4, with 10 bases aligning to TRBD1. V gave up 3 bases and J gave up 0 bases; unmatched junction bases: 0. The CDR3 consists of 16 residues. In germline, CDR1 is KGHDR, CDR2 SFDVKD. CDR3 amino acids: CATSDGQGATNEKLFF. The CDR3 DNA reads as TGTGCCACCAGTGATGGACAGGGGGCAACTAATGAAAAACTGTTTTTT.

This chain joins TRBV18 and TRBJ1-2; D unclear. Looked up from germline, CDR1 is KGHSH and CDR2 is LQKENI. V lost 3 bases, J lost 0 bases, and 11 bases lay in between. The CDR3 totals 15 residues. As DNA, the CDR3 is TGTGCCAGCTCACCGGACGGATCAACTAACTATGGCTACACCTTC. It yields the protein CASSPDGSTNYGYTF.

CDR3 bases: TGTGCCAGCAGTGAAGTCCGGGGCTCTGGAAACACCATATATTTT. Translating it yields CASSEVRGSGNTIYF. The gene calls are TRBV6-1 and TRBJ1-3; D is ambiguous. The CDR3 is 15 amino acids. The germline V gene has CDR1 MNHNS and CDR2 SASEGT. Trimming pared 1 base from V and 0 bases from J, leaving 7 bases between.

J is TRBJ2-3 and V is TRBV7-8, with D possibly being TRBD2 (6 bases). CDR1 SGHVS and CDR2 FQNEAQ come from the germline V gene. V lost 8 bases, J lost 8 bases, and 14 bases lay in between. The CDR3 covers 12 residues. As DNA, the CDR3 is TGTGCCAGCGCCCAGCGAGCGGGTACGCAGTATTTT. It is translated as CASAQRAGTQYF.

V gene TRBV5-1 combines with J gene TRBJ2-1; a possible D gene is TRBD1 (6 bases). The V end lost 0 bases, the J end lost 7 bases, and 11 bases lay between the germline ends. Germline V CDR1 and CDR2: SGHRS, YFSETQ. The CDR3 runs to 14 residues. The CDR3 nucleotides read TGCGCCAGCAGCTTGGCCAGGGGAACGAATGAGCAGTTCTTC. This encodes CASSLARGTNEQFF. The entire variable domain, with the rest obtained from reference TRBV5-1 and TRBJ2-1, is as follows: KAGVTQTPRYLIKTRGQQVTLSCSPISGHRSVSWYQQTPGQGLQFLFEYFSETQRNKGNFPGRFSGRQFSNSRSEMNVSTLELGDSALYLCASSLARGTNEQFFGPGTRLTVL.

The chain combines TRBV11-2 with TRBJ1-2, with no clear D. Germline V CDR1 and CDR2: SGHAT, FQNNGV. The length of the CDR3 is 14 residues. The V and J ends lost 5 bases and 6 bases respectively, with 16 bases between them. CDR3 amino acids: CASSPPAIPNGYTF. CDR3 nucleotides: TGTGCCAGCAGCCCACCCGCTATCCCCAATGGCTACACCTTC.

V is TRBV5-4 and J is TRBJ2-2; the D gene is possibly TRBD2 (7 bases). The CDR3 is made up of 15 amino acids. Trimming cost V 6 bases and J 4 bases, with 16 bases left between them. Germline assignment: CDR1 SGHNT and CDR2 YYREEE (reference sequence). The CDR3 spells CASNFGGAVTGELFF. In DNA, the CDR3 is TGTGCCAGCAACTTTGGGGGGGCTGTCACCGGGGAGCTGTTTTTT.

This clone appeared many times. In DNA, the CDR3 is TGCGCCAGCAGCTTGGACAGGGTCCAAGAGACCCAGTACTTC. Amino acids: CASSLDRVQETQYF. The V call is TRBV5-1, the J call TRBJ2-5, with a tentative D call TRBD1 (6 bases). The V end lost 0 bases, the J end lost 1 base, and 7 bases lay between the germline ends. The CDR3 spans 14 residues. The germline V gene encodes CDR1 SGHRS and CDR2 YFSETQ.

This clone was found once. This chain uses TRBV6-1 with TRBJ2-3, with D unclear. Germline values: CDR1 MNHNS, CDR2 SASEGT. This CDR3 region has 14 residues. V was shortened by 3 bases and J by 6 bases, with 13 bases between the two germline ends. The CDR3, as DNA: TGTGCCAGCAGTGAGGGTCAGGAATCGGATACGCAGTATTTT. Translation gives CASSEGQESDTQYF.

The rearrangement uses TRBV7-9 and TRBJ2-5; D is uncertain. V was pared by 8 bases and J by 2 bases, with 9 bases between. CDR3 length: 12 residues. Germline values: CDR1 SEHNR, CDR2 FQNEAQ (reference sequence). The CDR3 DNA reads TGTGCCAGCCGTTCGGGTCAAGAGACCCAGTACTTC. This translates into CASRSGQETQYF.